This T cell receptor beta chain derives from a study of T cells in localized non-small cell lung cancer. The germline CDR1 and CDR2 sequences are MNHEY and SMNVEV (reference sequence). V was pared by 4 bases and J by 4 bases, with 23 bases between. The CDR3 totals 19 residues. Assay used: immunoSEQ multiplex PCR; TCRdb lists only in-frame clones, some missing. The profile shows nearly 25,000 clones, around 87% of them singletons. The chain couples TRBV27 to TRBJ2-6; possible D gene TRBD1, 5 bases. This receptor was taken from a male donor aged 60 or older with stage II squamous cell lung carcinoma. The material sequenced was peripheral blood, taken before any cancer treatment. DNA of the CDR3: TGTGCCAGCAGTTCAGCCGTCATCTCTCAGGGTTTCGGGGCCAACGTCCTGACTTTC. It specifies CASSSAVISQGFGANVLTF.